This passage covers 17 T cell receptor beta chains from one sample sequenced in a study of T-cell memory formation after mild COVID-19 (dated by TCRdb to the early 2020s). The library was prepared using 5' RACE. Data came from an Illumina NovaSeq 6000. TCRdb's own reprocessing of the public reads used fastp at Q25 and MiXCR and kept productive beta chains. Rows are combined by CDR3 protein, so each entry shows the most common genes and DNA. Counted in this sample were 550,000 to 600,000 distinct CDR3 sequences; roughly 21% of them appeared once. The leading ten clones occupy approximately 8% of the sample. The specimen sequenced was PBMCs or a T cell subset sorted from them (not recorded which). These receptors came from an adult woman who had mild COVID-19 (a few samples of this study predate the infection). The sample titles of this study are shuffled in the database, so cell type and time point are left out; the donor was told from shared clones.

This clonotype was observed a few times. The chain couples TRBV6-1 to TRBJ1-4; no clear D. Germline assignment: CDR1 MNHNS and CDR2 SASEGT. The CDR3 is 18 residues long. The ends were cut back, 5 bases at V and 3 bases at J, with 22 bases in the middle. The CDR3 loop is CASSTTGGSGVANEKLFF. The CDR3 bases are TGTGCCAGCAGTACAACTGGAGGGAGTGGGGTAGCTAATGAAAAACTGTTTTTT.

V and J are TRBV5-6 and TRBJ2-7, with 10 bases that match TRBD1. V lost 4 bases to trimming and J lost 3 bases; unmatched junction nucleotides: 7. The CDR3 consists of 15 residues. Germline CDR1 and CDR2: SGHDT and YYEEEE. The CDR3 bases are TGTGCCAGCAGCGGACCGGGACAGGGGTTCTACGAGCAGTACTTC. Translating it yields CASSGPGQGFYEQYF.

This clonotype was seen a handful of times. The genes are TRBV5-1 and TRBJ1-5; a possible D gene is TRBD1 (5 bases). Deletions cut 4 bases from V and 3 bases from J, with 11 bases between. This CDR3 comprises 14 residues. Germline CDR1 is SGHRS and CDR2 is YFSETQ. The CDR3 loop reads CASSPGGTNQPQHF. CDR3 DNA sequence: TGCGCCAGCAGCCCGGGGGGTACCAATCAGCCCCAGCATTTT.

The chain is built from TRBV12-3 or TRBV12-4 and TRBJ2-1; 7 positions match TRBD2. The CDR3 covers 11 residues. V lost 11 bases to trimming and J lost 7 bases; unmatched junction nucleotides: 5. The CDR3 reads CASLLANEQFF. The CDR3 DNA reads TGTGCCTCCTTACTAGCGAATGAGCAGTTCTTC.

This rearrangement joins TRBV29-1 to TRBJ2-1; the match to TRBD1 covers 9 bases. Germline V gene data show CDR1 as SQVTM and CDR2 as ANQGSEA. The J segment lost 2 bases and the V segment lost 7 bases, leaving 6 bases of the junction unmatched. The CDR3 length is 14 residues. CDR3: CSGGTGSTYNEQFF. The CDR3 DNA reads as TGCAGCGGGGGGACAGGGAGTACCTACAATGAGCAGTTCTTC.

This clonotype was observed a handful of times. CDR3 protein: CSATVEVYSYEQYF. The DNA for the CDR3 is TGCAGTGCTACAGTCGAGGTTTACTCCTACGAGCAGTACTTC. The chain has TRBV20-1 and TRBJ2-7; D unclear. Germline V gene lookup returns CDR1 DFQATT and CDR2 SNEGSKA (reference sequence). The length of the CDR3 is 14 residues. V gave up 4 bases and J gave up 0 bases, with 13 bases separating them.

The V call is TRBV10-3, the J call TRBJ2-7; D remains ambiguous. There are 11 residues in the CDR3. Between the trimmed V and J ends, which lost 6 bases and 6 bases, there was a span of 9 bases. Germline-derived CDR1 and CDR2 are ENHRY and SYGVKD. The CDR3 coding sequence is TGTGCCATCAGCCGGTCGAGCGAGCAGTACTTC. Its translation: CAISRSSEQYF.

This clonotype was picked up a small number of times. The genes are TRBV12-3 or TRBV12-4 and TRBJ1-2; D call uncertain. The CDR3 spans 14 residues. Trimming stripped 3 bases from V and 4 bases from J, with 12 bases between. In nucleotides, the CDR3 is TGTGCCAGCAGTTTCAGTAGAGAGGGCTATGGCTACACCTTC. This sequence encodes CASSFSREGYGYTF.

In this sample, this clonotype turned up a few times. This chain joins TRBV5-1 and TRBJ1-2; tentatively, D is TRBD1 (6 bases). Trimming pared 4 bases from V and 7 bases from J, leaving 20 bases between. This CDR3 region has 15 residues. Germline V CDR1 and CDR2: SGHRS, YFSETQ. CDR3 region: CASSPWGRGESGYTF. In DNA form, the CDR3 reads TGCGCCAGCAGCCCTTGGGGCAGGGGCGAGTCTGGCTACACCTTC.

This clonotype was detected only a few times. The chain carries TRBV6-5 and TRBJ2-1; D not resolved. This CDR3 is built from 14 residues. Trimming removed 2 bases at V and 8 bases at J, with 13 bases between. Germline V gene sequence: CDR1 MNHEY, CDR2 SVGAGI. CDR3 region: CASSYNVVRDEQFF. As DNA, the CDR3 is TGTGCCAGCAGTTACAATGTGGTTAGGGATGAGCAGTTCTTC.

The chain combines TRBV20-1 with TRBJ1-1; D ambiguous. The CDR3 covers 13 residues. V lost 6 bases and J lost 4, with 15 bases in between. The germline V gene has CDR1 DFQATT and CDR2 SNEGSKA (reference sequence). The CDR3 coding sequence is TGCAGTGCGCCCCCTGGAGGAGGCACTGAAGCTTTCTTT. Amino acid sequence: CSAPPGGGTEAFF.

This clonotype was picked up a small number of times. The CDR3, as DNA: TGTGCCAGCAGTGACCAGGGGAGGACCACTGAAGCTTTCTTT. It is translated as CASSDQGRTTEAFF. V and J are TRBV2 and TRBJ1-1; possible D gene TRBD1, 6 bases. Deletions cut 3 bases from V and 4 bases from J, with 12 bases between. Germline V gene data show CDR1 as SNHLY and CDR2 as FYNNEI. This CDR3 has 14 amino acids.

This clonotype has a handful of counts. The chain is built from TRBV7-3 and TRBJ2-7; D is tentatively TRBD1 or TRBD2 (5 bases each). V gave up 4 bases and J gave up 5 bases, with 15 bases separating them. The CDR3 is 14 residues long. The germline V gene has CDR1 SGHTA and CDR2 FQGTGA. The CDR3 loop reads CASSSPSGTHEQYF. The CDR3 DNA is TGTGCCAGCAGCTCCCCATCGGGGACCCACGAGCAGTACTTC.

This clonotype occurred a few times. The chain has TRBV12-3 or TRBV12-4 and TRBJ2-5; TRBD2 matches 9 bases. The J segment lost 2 bases and the V segment lost 7 bases, leaving 17 bases of the junction unmatched. The CDR3 extends over 18 amino acids. The CDR3 DNA is TGTGCCAGCACCCGTCTGTTGGGGCTAGCGGGGAAACAAGAGACCCAGTACTTC. It translates to CASTRLLGLAGKQETQYF.

The chain joins TRBV15 to TRBJ1-5, with D uncertain. V dropped 0 bases and J dropped 0 bases, with 6 bases sitting between them. Germline assignment: CDR1 LNHNV and CDR2 YYDKDF (reference sequence). This CDR3 is 15 amino acids long. This CDR3 is CATSRDKYSNQPQHF. DNA of the CDR3: TGTGCCACCAGCAGAGACAAGTATAGCAATCAGCCCCAGCATTTT.

This clonotype was counted only a few times. The V gene is TRBV30, the J gene TRBJ2-3, with 7 nucleotides matching TRBD1. J lost 2 bases, V lost 2 bases, and 4 bases had no gene match. CDR3 length: 14 residues. Germline assignment: CDR1 GTSNPN and CDR2 SVGIG (reference sequence). The CDR3 DNA is TGTGCCTGGAGTTTAGGGGGCTCCACAGATACGCAGTATTTT. It is translated as CAWSLGGSTDTQYF.

V gene TRBV6-4 combines with J gene TRBJ1-1, with D possibly TRBD1 on 5 matching bases. Deletions cut 2 bases from V and 1 base from J, with 5 bases between. The CDR3 covers 13 residues. CDR1 MRHNA and CDR2 SNTAGT come from the germline V gene. CDR3 amino acids: CASSDQGNTEAFF. The CDR3, as DNA: TGTGCCAGCAGTGACCAGGGGAACACTGAAGCTTTCTTT.